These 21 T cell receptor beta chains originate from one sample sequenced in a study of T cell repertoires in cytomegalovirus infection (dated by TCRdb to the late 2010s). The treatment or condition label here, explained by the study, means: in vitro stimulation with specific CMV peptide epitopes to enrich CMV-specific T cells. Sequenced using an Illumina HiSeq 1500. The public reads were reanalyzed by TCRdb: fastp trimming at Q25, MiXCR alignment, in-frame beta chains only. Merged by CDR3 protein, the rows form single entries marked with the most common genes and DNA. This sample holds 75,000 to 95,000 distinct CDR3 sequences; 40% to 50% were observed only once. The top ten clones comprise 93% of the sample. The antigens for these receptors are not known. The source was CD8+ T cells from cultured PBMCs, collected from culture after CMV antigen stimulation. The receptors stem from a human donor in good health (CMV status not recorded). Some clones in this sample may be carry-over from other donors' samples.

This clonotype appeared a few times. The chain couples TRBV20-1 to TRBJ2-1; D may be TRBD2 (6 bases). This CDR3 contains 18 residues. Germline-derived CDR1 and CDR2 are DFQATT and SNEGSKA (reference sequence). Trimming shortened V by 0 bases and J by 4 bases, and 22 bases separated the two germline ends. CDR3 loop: CSARDTGVGAGLYNEQFF. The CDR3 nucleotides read TGCAGTGCTAGAGATACGGGGGTAGGGGCAGGCCTATACAATGAGCAGTTCTTC.

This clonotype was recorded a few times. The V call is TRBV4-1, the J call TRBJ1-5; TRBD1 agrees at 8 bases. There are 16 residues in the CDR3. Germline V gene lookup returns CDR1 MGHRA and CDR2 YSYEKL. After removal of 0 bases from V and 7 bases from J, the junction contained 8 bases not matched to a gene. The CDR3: CASSQDSWTGNQPQHF. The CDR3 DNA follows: TGCGCCAGCAGCCAAGATAGCTGGACAGGGAACCAGCCCCAGCATTTT.

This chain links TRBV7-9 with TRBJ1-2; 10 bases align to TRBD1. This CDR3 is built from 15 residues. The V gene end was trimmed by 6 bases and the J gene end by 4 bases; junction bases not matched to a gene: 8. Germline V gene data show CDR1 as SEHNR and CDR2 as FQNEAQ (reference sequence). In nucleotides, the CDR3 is TGTGCCAGCAGTTCAAGGACAGGGGGAGTCTATGGCTACACCTTC. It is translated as CASSSRTGGVYGYTF.

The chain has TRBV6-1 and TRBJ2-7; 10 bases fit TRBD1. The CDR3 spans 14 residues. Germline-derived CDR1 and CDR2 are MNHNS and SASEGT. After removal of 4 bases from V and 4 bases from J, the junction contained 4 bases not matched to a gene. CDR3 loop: CASSVRDRGYEQYF. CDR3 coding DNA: TGTGCCAGCAGTGTCCGGGACAGGGGTTACGAGCAGTACTTC.

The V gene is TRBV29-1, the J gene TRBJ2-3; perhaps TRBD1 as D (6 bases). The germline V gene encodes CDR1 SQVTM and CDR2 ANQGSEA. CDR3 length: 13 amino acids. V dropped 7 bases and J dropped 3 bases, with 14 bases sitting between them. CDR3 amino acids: CSALGQVTDTQYF. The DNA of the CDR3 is TGCAGCGCCTTGGGACAAGTTACAGATACGCAGTATTTT.

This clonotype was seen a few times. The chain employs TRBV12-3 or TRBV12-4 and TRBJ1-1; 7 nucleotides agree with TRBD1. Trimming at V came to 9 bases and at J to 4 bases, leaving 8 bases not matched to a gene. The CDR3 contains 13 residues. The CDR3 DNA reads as TGTGCCAGTCGGGCAGGGGGACTCACTGAAGCTTTCTTT. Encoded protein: CASRAGGLTEAFF.

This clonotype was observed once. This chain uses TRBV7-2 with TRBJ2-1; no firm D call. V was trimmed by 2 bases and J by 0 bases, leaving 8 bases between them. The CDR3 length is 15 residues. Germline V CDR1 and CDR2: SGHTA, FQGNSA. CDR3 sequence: CASSLRTHSYNEQFF. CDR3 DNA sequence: TGTGCCAGCAGCTTAAGGACGCACTCCTACAATGAGCAGTTCTTC.

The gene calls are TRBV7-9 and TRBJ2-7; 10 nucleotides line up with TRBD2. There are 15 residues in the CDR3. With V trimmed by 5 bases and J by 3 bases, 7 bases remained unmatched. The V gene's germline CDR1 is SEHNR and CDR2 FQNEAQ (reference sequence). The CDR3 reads CASSPTSGDYYEQYF. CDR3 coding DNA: TGTGCCAGCAGCCCAACTAGCGGGGACTACTACGAGCAGTACTTC.

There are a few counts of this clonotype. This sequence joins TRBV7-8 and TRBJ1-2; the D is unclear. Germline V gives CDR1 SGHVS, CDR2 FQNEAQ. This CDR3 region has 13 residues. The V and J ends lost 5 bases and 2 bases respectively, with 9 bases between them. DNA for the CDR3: TGTGCCAGCAGCCAGCGTGGGAACTATGGCTACACCTTC. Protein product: CASSQRGNYGYTF.

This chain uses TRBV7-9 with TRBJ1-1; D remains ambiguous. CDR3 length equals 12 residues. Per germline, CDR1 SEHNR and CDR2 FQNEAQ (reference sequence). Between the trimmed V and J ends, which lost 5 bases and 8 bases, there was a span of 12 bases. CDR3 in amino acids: CASSLPRGEAFF. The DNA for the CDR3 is TGTGCCAGCAGCCTTCCAAGAGGGGAAGCTTTCTTT. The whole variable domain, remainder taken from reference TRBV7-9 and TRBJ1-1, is DTGVSQNPRHKITKRGQNVTFRCDPISEHNRLYWYRQTLGQGPEFLTYFQNEAQLEKSRLLSDRFSAERPKGSFSTLEIQRTEQGDSAMYLCASSLPRGEAFFGQGTRLTVV.

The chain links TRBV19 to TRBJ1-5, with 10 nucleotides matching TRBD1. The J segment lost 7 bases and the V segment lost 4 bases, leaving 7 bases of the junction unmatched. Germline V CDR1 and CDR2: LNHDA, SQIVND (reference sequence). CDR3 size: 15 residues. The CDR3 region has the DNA TGTGCCAGTAGTAAAAGGGACAGGGGAGGGCAGCCCCAGCATTTT. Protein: CASSKRDRGGQPQHF.

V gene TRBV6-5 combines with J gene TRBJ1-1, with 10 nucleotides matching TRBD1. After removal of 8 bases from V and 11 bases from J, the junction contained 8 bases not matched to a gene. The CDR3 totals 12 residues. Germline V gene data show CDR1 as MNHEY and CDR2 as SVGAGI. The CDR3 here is CASSMGTGEAFF. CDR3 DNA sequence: TGTGCCAGCTCCATGGGGACAGGGGAGGCTTTCTTT.

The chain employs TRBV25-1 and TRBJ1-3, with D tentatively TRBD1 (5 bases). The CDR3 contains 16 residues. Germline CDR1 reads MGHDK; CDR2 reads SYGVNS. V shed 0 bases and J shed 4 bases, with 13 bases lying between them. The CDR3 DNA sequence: TGTGCCAGCAGTGAATACACGGGGGTTACAGGAAACACCATATATTTT. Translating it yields CASSEYTGVTGNTIYF.

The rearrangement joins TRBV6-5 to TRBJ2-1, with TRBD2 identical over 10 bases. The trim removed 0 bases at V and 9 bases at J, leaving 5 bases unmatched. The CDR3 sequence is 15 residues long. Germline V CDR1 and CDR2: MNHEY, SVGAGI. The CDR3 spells CASSYSALAGGEQFF. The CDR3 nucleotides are TGTGCCAGCAGTTACTCGGCCTTAGCGGGAGGTGAGCAGTTCTTC.

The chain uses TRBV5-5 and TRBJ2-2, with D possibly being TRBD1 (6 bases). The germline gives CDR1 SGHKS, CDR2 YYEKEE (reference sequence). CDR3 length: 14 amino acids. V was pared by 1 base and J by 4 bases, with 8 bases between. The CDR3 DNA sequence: TGTGCCAGCAGCTTGAAAGGGGGCACCGGGGAGCTGTTTTTT. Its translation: CASSLKGGTGELFF.

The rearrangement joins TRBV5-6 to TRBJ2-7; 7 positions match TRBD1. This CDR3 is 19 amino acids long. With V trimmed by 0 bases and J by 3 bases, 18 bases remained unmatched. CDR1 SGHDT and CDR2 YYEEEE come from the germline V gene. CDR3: CASSLALLRYGTENYEQYF. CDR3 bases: TGTGCCAGCAGCTTGGCCCTTCTAAGGTACGGGACAGAGAACTACGAGCAGTACTTC.

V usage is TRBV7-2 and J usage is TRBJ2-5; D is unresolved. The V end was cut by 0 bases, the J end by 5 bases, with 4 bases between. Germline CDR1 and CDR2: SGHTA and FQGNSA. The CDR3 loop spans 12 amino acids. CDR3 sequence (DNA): TGTGCCAGCAGCTTAGCCGGGGAGACCCAGTACTTC. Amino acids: CASSLAGETQYF.

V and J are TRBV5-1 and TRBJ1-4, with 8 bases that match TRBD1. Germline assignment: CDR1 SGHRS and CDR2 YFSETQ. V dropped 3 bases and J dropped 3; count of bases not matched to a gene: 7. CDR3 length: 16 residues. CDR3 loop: CASSSDRASANEKLFF. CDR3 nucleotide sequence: TGCGCCAGCAGCTCGGACAGGGCCTCGGCTAATGAAAAACTGTTTTTT. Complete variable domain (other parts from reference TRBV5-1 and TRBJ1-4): KAGVTQTPRYLIKTRGQQVTLSCSPISGHRSVSWYQQTPGQGLQFLFEYFSETQRNKGNFPGRFSGRQFSNSRSEMNVSTLELGDSALYLCASSSDRASANEKLFFGSGTQLSVL.

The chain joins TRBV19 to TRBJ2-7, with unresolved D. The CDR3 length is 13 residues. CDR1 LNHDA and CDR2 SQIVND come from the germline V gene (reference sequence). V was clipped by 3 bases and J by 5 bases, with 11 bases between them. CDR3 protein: CASSIVLSNEQYF. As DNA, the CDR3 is TGTGCCAGTAGTATTGTGCTTTCCAACGAGCAGTACTTC. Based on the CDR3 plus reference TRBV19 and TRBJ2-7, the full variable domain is DGGITQSPKYLFRKEGQNVTLSCEQNLNHDAMYWYRQDPGQGLRLIYYSQIVNDFQKGDIAEGYSVSREKKESFPLTVTSAQKNPTAFYLCASSIVLSNEQYFGPGTRLTVT.

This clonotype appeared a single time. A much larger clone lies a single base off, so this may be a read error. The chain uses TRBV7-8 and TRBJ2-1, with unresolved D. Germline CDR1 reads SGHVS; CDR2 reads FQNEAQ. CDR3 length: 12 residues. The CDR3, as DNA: TGTGCCAACAGCTTAGCTGGGAATGAGCAGTTCTTC. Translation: CANSLAGNEQFF.

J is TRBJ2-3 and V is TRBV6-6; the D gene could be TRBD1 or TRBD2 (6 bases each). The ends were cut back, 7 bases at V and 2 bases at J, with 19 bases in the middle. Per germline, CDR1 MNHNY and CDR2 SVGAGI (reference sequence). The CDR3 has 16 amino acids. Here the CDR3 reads CASTLTPGANTDTQYF. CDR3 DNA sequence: TGTGCCAGCACCCTGACTCCGGGGGCTAACACAGATACGCAGTATTTT.